Given below is one TCR beta chain in context. Authors' processing steps: Amplification with reference gene primers provided the estimates of nucleated cell counts. Here immunoSEQ multiplex PCR was the method, and the copy in TCRdb shows in-frame clones only, minus some. Clonal size and the V and J genes are those of that table, whereas D and trimming came from the DNA. Counted here are some 80,000 clones, less than 90% occurring once; the ten biggest clones make up roughly 19%. These data originate in a study of blood T cell repertoires in COVID-19. As for the study in general: Specimens from acute and convalescent COVID-19 originated in the United States, Italy and Spain.

Germline trimming cut 5 bases from V and 9 bases from J; bases unmatched to any gene: 7. Per the germline V gene, CDR1 is LNHDA and CDR2 is SQIVND (reference sequence). This CDR3 is 13 amino acids long. The rearrangement joins TRBV19 to TRBJ2-1, with 7 bases that match TRBD2. The specimen was peripheral blood. This TCR was sampled from a human donor in a cohort sampled during active COVID-19. The CDR3 DNA follows: TGTGCCAGTAGTGTCCAACTAGCGCTTGAGCAGTTCTTC. Its translation is CASSVQLALEQFF.